A selection of T cell receptor beta chains follows, all from one sample in a study of OX40 agonist ivuxolimab in advanced cancers. The table came from immunoSEQ multiplex PCR; TCRdb's copy has only in-frame clones and leaves some out. The sample consists of about 27,000 clones, less than 90% of them appearing once. The material sequenced was CD4+ or CD8+ T cells sorted from blood, taken in a trial of the OX40 agonist ivuxolimab. The origin of the receptors is an adult with an advanced solid tumor such as melanoma, head and neck, liver or kidney cancer. The CDR3 runs from the conserved cysteine through the conserved F or W. The D gene is left open where the match is weak. Clone size appears in some rows only: once, few, many, or a class for an expanded clone.

clone_size	v_call	j_call	d_call	cdr3_aa	cdr3_nt
.	TRBV7-9	TRBJ2-7	.	CASSLLDSYSYEQYF	TGTGCCAGCAGCCTCTTAGACAGTTACTCCTACGAGCAGTACTTC
.	TRBV6-5	TRBJ1-1	TRBD1	CASKGTGRSTEAFF	TGTGCCAGCAAGGGGACAGGGCGTAGCACTGAAGCTTTCTTT
.	TRBV29-1	TRBJ1-2	TRBD1	CSVDLVPTGAPHGYTF	TGCAGCGTTGACCTCGTCCCTACAGGGGCTCCTCACGGCTACACCTTC
.	TRBV11-3	TRBJ2-3	.	CASSLGGDTDTQYF	TGTGCCAGCAGCTTAGGCGGGGACACAGATACGCAGTATTTT
.	TRBV7-3	TRBJ2-2	TRBD2	CASSYRAGVGTGELFF	TGTGCCAGCAGCTACCGGGCGGGAGTTGGAACCGGGGAGCTGTTTTTT
.	TRBV7-9	TRBJ1-6	.	CASSLARGRALHF	TGTGCCAGCAGCTTAGCCCGGGGCAGGGCCCTCCACTTT
.	TRBV7-9	TRBJ1-1	.	CASRFIGGMAEAFF	TGTGCCAGCAGATTTATCGGCGGGATGGCTGAAGCTTTCTTT
once	TRBV28	TRBJ1-4	.	CASSLLADNEKLFF	TGTGCCAGCAGTTTATTGGCAGATAATGAAAAACTGTTTTTT
.	TRBV7-6	TRBJ2-1	.	CASSLRQNNEQFF	TGTGCCAGCAGCTTGCGCCAGAACAATGAGCAGTTCTTC
.	TRBV9	TRBJ2-7	TRBD2	CASSTSGSSGSYEQYF	TGTGCCAGCAGCACCAGCGGGTCTAGCGGCTCCTACGAGCAGTACTTC
.	TRBV9	TRBJ1-5	.	CASSRTAYSNQPQHF	TGTGCCAGCAGCCGGACAGCTTATAGCAATCAGCCCCAGCATTTT
.	TRBV4-1	TRBJ1-3	TRBD1	CASNPRQGNANTIYF	TGCGCCAGCAACCCAAGACAGGGAAATGCAAACACCATATATTTT
.	TRBV30	TRBJ2-2	.	CAWSHFEGGTGELFF	TGTGCCTGGAGTCACTTCGAGGGGGGCACCGGGGAGCTGTTTTTT
once	TRBV28	TRBJ2-3	.	CASSPPGLNTDTQYF	TGTGCCAGCAGTCCGCCTGGACTAAACACAGATACGCAGTATTTT
.	TRBV19	TRBJ2-3	.	CASSIIVADTQYF	TGTGCCAGTAGTATCATTGTAGCAGATACGCAGTATTTT
medium-sized	TRBV19	TRBJ2-7	TRBD1	CASSTAGGINEQYF	TGTGCCAGTAGTACGGCAGGGGGCATCAACGAGCAGTACTTC
.	TRBV7-8	TRBJ2-1	.	CASSPSSGGAYNEQFF	TGTGCCAGCAGCCCCTCTTCGGGCGGCGCATACAATGAGCAGTTCTTC
.	TRBV7-3	TRBJ2-5	.	CASSLNNRETQYF	TGTGCCAGCAGCTTAAATAACAGAGAGACCCAGTACTTC
once	TRBV5-1	TRBJ2-7	.	CASRMGGGPSEQYF	TGCGCCAGCCGGATGGGAGGGGGCCCGAGCGAGCAGTACTTC
once	TRBV18	TRBJ2-2	.	CASSPPVDTGELFF	TGTGCCAGCTCACCACCGGTCGACACCGGGGAGCTGTTTTTT
.	TRBV23-1	TRBJ2-1	.	CFFRGASSYNEQFF	TGCTTCTTCAGGGGGGCGAGCTCCTACAATGAGCAGTTCTTC
.	TRBV27	TRBJ1-5	.	CASSLYVGVNQPQHF	TGTGCCAGCAGTTTGTACGTAGGGGTCAATCAGCCCCAGCATTTT
.	TRBV19	TRBJ2-3	TRBD2	CASSFTSGLTDTQYF	TGTGCCAGTAGTTTCACTAGCGGACTCACAGATACGCAGTATTTT
few	TRBV28	TRBJ2-5	TRBD2	CASSFGFSQGLAGVGETQYF	TGTGCCAGCAGTTTCGGATTCTCCCAGGGACTAGCGGGAGTAGGTGAGACCCAGTACTTC
once	TRBV7-9	TRBJ2-2	.	CASSLAASPRPGELFF	TGTGCCAGCAGCTTAGCTGCGTCTCCTCGTCCCGGGGAGCTGTTTTTT
.	TRBV28	TRBJ1-2	.	CASRDGRNYGYTF	TGTGCCAGCAGAGACGGGAGGAACTATGGCTACACCTTC
few	TRBV28	TRBJ1-1	.	CATLYIGNTEAFF	TGTGCCACCCTCTACATCGGAAACACTGAAGCTTTCTTT